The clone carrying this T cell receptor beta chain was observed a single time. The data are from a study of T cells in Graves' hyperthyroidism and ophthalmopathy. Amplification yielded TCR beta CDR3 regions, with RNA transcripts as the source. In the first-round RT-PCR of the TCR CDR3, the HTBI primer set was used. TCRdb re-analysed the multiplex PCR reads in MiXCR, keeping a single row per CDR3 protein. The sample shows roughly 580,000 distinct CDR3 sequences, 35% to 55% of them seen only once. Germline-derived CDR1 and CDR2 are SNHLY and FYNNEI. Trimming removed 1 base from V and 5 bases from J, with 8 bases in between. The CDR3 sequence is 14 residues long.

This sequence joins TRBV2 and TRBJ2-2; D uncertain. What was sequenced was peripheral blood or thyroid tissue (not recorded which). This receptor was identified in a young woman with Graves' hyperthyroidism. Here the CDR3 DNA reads TGTGCCAGCAGTGAAGGGGCGCGGACCGGGGAGCTGTTTTTT. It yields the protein CASSEGARTGELFF.